The next 19 T cell receptor beta chains were all read from a single sample in a study of blood T cell repertoires in COVID-19. The table came from immunoSEQ multiplex PCR; TCRdb's copy has only in-frame clones and leaves some out. The data contain 250,000 to 300,000 clones, 86% of them singletons. The sequencing sample was made of peripheral blood. These receptors originate from a man between 18 and 29 years old with active or convalescent COVID-19.

The chain has TRBV2 and TRBJ2-2; the D is unclear. The CDR3 sequence is 16 residues long. The V end lost 10 bases, the J end lost 3 bases, and 21 bases lay between the germline ends. Germline V gene sequence: CDR1 SNHLY, CDR2 FYNNEI. The CDR3 nucleotides read TGTGCCATCACCATTCTCGATGGAGTACACACCGGGGAGCTGTTTTTT. It codes for CAITILDGVHTGELFF.

The chain combines TRBV3-1 (or the pseudogene TRBV3-2) with TRBJ2-1; TRBD2 aligns across 8 bases. The CDR3 sequence is 15 residues long. Germline lookup yields CDR1 LGHDT and CDR2 YNNKEL (reference sequence). Germline trimming cut 0 bases from V and 4 bases from J; bases unmatched to any gene: 2. CDR3: CASSQDLAGYNEQFF. For the CDR3, the DNA is TGTGCCAGCAGCCAAGACTTAGCGGGGTACAATGAGCAGTTCTTC.

The chain recombines TRBV10-2 with TRBJ1-3, with a possible D match to TRBD1 (6 bases). This CDR3 has 14 residues. Trimming shortened V by 5 bases and J by 5 bases, and 13 bases separated the two germline ends. CDR1 WSHSY and CDR2 SAAADI come from the germline V gene. This chain's CDR3 is CASSPGAIRNTIYF. The CDR3 region has the DNA TGCGCCAGCAGTCCAGGGGCCATACGAAACACCATATATTTT.

On this clone itself: The junction shows a germline mismatch at one end, possibly a read error. The chain joins TRBV7-2 to TRBJ2-3; TRBD2 aligns across 10 bases. CDR1 is SGHTA, CDR2 FQGNSA, per germline. This CDR3 has 14 amino acids. This CDR3 reads CASSLAGVGDTQYF. CDR3 DNA: TGTGCCAGCAGCCTAGCGGGAGTGGGAGATACGCAGTATTTT. Using reference TRBV7-2 and TRBJ2-3 for the parts outside the CDR3, the full variable domain is GAGVSQSPSNKVTEKGKDVELRCDPISGHTALYWYRQSLGQGLEFLIYFQGNSAPDKSGLPSDRFSAERTGGSVSTLTIQRTQQEDSAVYLCASSLAGVGDTQYFGPGTRLTVL.

This rearrangement joins TRBV6-5 to TRBJ1-4; D unresolved. Germline values: CDR1 MNHEY, CDR2 SVGAGI. The CDR3 is made up of 14 amino acids. V lost 4 bases and J lost 5, with 11 bases in between. The CDR3 spells CASSSSPGNEKLFF. In nucleotides, the CDR3 is TGTGCCAGCAGTTCCTCGCCGGGGAATGAAAAACTGTTTTTT.

The V and J genes are TRBV24-1 and TRBJ2-3, with 9 bases lining up with TRBD1. V was pared by 4 bases and J by 5 bases, with 9 bases of the junction left unmatched. The CDR3 has 16 residues. Germline CDR1 and CDR2: KGHDR and SFDVKD. CDR3 amino acids: CATSDFSGTGQDTQYF. For the CDR3, the DNA is TGTGCCACCAGTGACTTCTCCGGGACAGGGCAAGATACGCAGTATTTT.

The sample holds one count of this clone. The chain uses TRBV28 and TRBJ1-5, with 8 nucleotides matching TRBD1. V was pared by 5 bases and J by 7 bases, with 10 bases of the junction left unmatched. The CDR3 spans 15 residues. In germline, CDR1 is MDHEN, CDR2 SYDVKM. CDR3 in DNA: TGTGCCAGCAGTCAGTACGACAGGGGTGAGCAGCCCCAGCATTTT. This sequence encodes CASSQYDRGEQPQHF.

The V and J genes are TRBV2 and TRBJ2-1, with D possibly matching TRBD2 (5 bases). The CDR3 has 13 residues. The germline CDR1 and CDR2 sequences are SNHLY and FYNNEI. V was cut by 8 bases and J by 0 bases, with 8 bases left in between. CDR3 DNA: TGTGCCAGCGGACTGAGCTCCTACAATGAGCAGTTCTTC. It specifies CASGLSSYNEQFF.

V is TRBV28 and J is TRBJ2-7; 12 bases agree with TRBD2. This CDR3 comprises 14 residues. V trimming: 5 bases; J trimming: 6 bases; junction bases outside the gene matches: 5. CDR1 is MDHEN and CDR2 is SYDVKM in the germline V gene. CDR3 nucleotide sequence: TGTGCCAGCAGTATACTAGCGGGGGGCCCCGAGCAGTACTTC. It codes for CASSILAGGPEQYF.

The chain uses TRBV5-4 and TRBJ2-1, with a tentative D call TRBD2 (5 bases). The CDR3 has 15 residues. Germline assignment: CDR1 SGHNT and CDR2 YYREEE (reference sequence). For the CDR3, the DNA is TGTGCATTCTCGGCGGGCTCTAGCTCCTACAATGAGCAGTTCTTC. Protein: CAFSAGSSSYNEQFF.

This chain's CDR3 is CASSFYSGGIDTQYF. CDR3 in DNA: TGTGCCAGCAGCTTTTATAGCGGGGGGATAGATACGCAGTATTTT. The rearrangement uses TRBV7-3 and TRBJ2-3; the match to TRBD2 covers 10 bases. Germline V lookup: CDR1 SGHTA, CDR2 FQGTGA. The junction had 5 bases not matched to a gene; V was cut back by 3 bases and J by 5 bases. There are 15 residues in the CDR3.

The table lists this clone with a count of one. The DNA of the CDR3 is TGTGCCAGTTTACAACTAGCGGGAGTAGGAGAGACCCAGTACTTC. Its protein product is CASLQLAGVGETQYF. The chain employs TRBV2 and TRBJ2-5; 11 bases map to TRBD2. V was clipped by 9 bases and J by 4 bases; unmatched bases: 10. CDR3 size: 15 residues. Germline CDR1 SNHLY, CDR2 FYNNEI.

The CDR3 loop reads CASSSWTSGGTDTQYF. DNA for the CDR3: TGTGCCAGCAGCTCCTGGACTAGCGGGGGCACAGATACGCAGTATTTT. The gene calls are TRBV11-2 and TRBJ2-3; 12 positions match TRBD2. CDR3 length: 16 residues. V lost 4 bases, J lost 1 base, and 3 bases stayed unmatched. Per the germline V gene, CDR1 is SGHAT and CDR2 is FQNNGV.

The chain joins TRBV5-1 to TRBJ2-5, with 9 nucleotides matching TRBD1. The CDR3 runs 14 residues. Germline lookup yields CDR1 SGHRS and CDR2 YFSETQ. V shed 4 bases, J shed 5 bases, and the junction held 6 bases outside the gene matches. The CDR3 DNA is TGCGCCAGCAGCGGACAGGGGTCAGGCGAGACCCAGTACTTC. Residues: CASSGQGSGETQYF. Full variable domain (remainder filled in from reference TRBV5-1 and TRBJ2-5): KAGVTQTPRYLIKTRGQQVTLSCSPISGHRSVSWYQQTPGQGLQFLFEYFSETQRNKGNFPGRFSGRQFSNSRSEMNVSTLELGDSALYLCASSGQGSGETQYFGPGTRLLVL.

This chain links TRBV5-8 with TRBJ2-5, with D unresolved. Deletions cut 4 bases from V and 5 bases from J, with 12 bases between. The CDR3 loop spans 13 amino acids. CDR1 SGHTS and CDR2 YDEGEE come from the germline V gene. The CDR3 nucleotides are TGTGCCAGCAGCCCCTATGCTCGGGAGACCCAGTACTTC. Protein: CASSPYARETQYF.

This chain uses TRBV9 with TRBJ1-1; a weak D match, TRBD1 (6 bases). The CDR3 has 13 amino acids. V lost 4 bases to trimming and J lost 3 bases, with 10 bases between them. Germline V gives CDR1 SGDLS, CDR2 YYNGEE. In DNA, the CDR3 is TGTGCCAGCAGCTTATACAGGGACACTGAAGCTTTCTTT. This gives the protein CASSLYRDTEAFF.

Only one count was recorded for this clone. The chain combines TRBV9 with TRBJ2-2; D perhaps matches TRBD1 (6 bases). CDR1 is SGDLS, CDR2 YYNGEE, per germline. V gave up 8 bases and J gave up 4 bases, with 21 bases separating them. CDR3 length: 16 amino acids. The CDR3 reads CASGDKRGEGTGELFF. In DNA form, the CDR3 reads TGTGCCAGTGGGGACAAGAGGGGTGAGGGCACCGGGGAGCTGTTTTTT.

V is TRBV5-1 and J is TRBJ2-7; perhaps TRBD1 as D (6 bases). The CDR3 consists of 13 residues. The V and J ends lost 2 bases and 5 bases respectively, with 11 bases between them. CDR1 is SGHRS and CDR2 is YFSETQ in the germline V gene. The CDR3 DNA follows: TGCGCCAGCAGCTTCTTGGGGGCCGACGAGCAGTACTTC. Translating it yields CASSFLGADEQYF.

The V gene is TRBV6-2 or TRBV6-3, the J gene TRBJ2-2; TRBD2 matches 14 bases. CDR1 is MNHEY, CDR2 SVGEGT, per germline. CDR3 length: 15 residues. The junction had 3 bases not matched to a gene; V was cut back by 6 bases and J by 6 bases. This chain's CDR3 is CASSPGLAGAGELFF. Written as DNA, the CDR3 is TGTGCCAGCAGCCCGGGACTAGCGGGGGCCGGGGAGCTGTTTTTT.